This T cell receptor beta chain was obtained from a study of blood T cells in healthy people across ages. Study as a whole: When template switching was applied, about one barcoded beta molecule was captured per two T cells.

This CDR3 has 14 residues. Germline assignment: CDR1 SGHNT and CDR2 YYREEE (reference sequence). A second roughly 6 to 11 cycle PCR used barcoded and J-beta primers. TCRdb processed the 5' RACE reads anew with MiXCR; each CDR3 protein has one entry. This table holds 700,000 to 900,000 distinct CDR3 sequences, less than 70% found once. The V gene is TRBV5-4, the J gene TRBJ2-4; the D gene is possibly TRBD2 (5 bases). The DNA end lines up better with TRBJ2-7; the J call may be wrong. This TCR was recovered from a man older than 75 in good health. The sequenced sample was blood. The CDR3 protein is CASSLALGINEQYF. Written as DNA, the CDR3 is TGTGCCAGCAGCCTCGCACTAGGAATAAACGAGCAGTACTTC.